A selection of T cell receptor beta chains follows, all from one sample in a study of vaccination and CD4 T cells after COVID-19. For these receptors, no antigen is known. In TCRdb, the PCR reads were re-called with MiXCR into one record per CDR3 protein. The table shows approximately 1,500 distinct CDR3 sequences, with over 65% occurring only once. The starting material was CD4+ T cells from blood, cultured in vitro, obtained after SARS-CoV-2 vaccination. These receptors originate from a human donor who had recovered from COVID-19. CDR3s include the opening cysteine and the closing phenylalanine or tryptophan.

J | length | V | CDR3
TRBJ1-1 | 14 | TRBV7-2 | CASSLDRPNTEAFF
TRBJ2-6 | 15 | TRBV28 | CASSAGLSGANVLTF
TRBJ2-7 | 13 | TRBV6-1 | CASRRQGVGEQYF
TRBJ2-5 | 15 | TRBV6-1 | CASRLSGGPQETQYF
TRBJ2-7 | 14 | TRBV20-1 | CSASSRYSSYEQYF